These T cell receptor beta chains were read from a single sample in a study of tumor-infiltrating lymphocytes in oesophageal squamous cell carcinoma. TCRdb reprocessed the PCR reads with MiXCR, giving one entry per CDR3 protein. The table lists 20,000 to 25,000 distinct CDR3 sequences, roughly a third of them singletons. Sequenced input: esophageal tumor tissue. These receptors originate from a female donor with esophageal squamous cell carcinoma. Both conserved end residues are part of each CDR3. D genes are given only for firm matches. The listing skips clone size in some rows; elsewhere it reads once, few, many or a size class.

D gene	V gene	J gene	clone size	CDR3 DNA	CDR3 protein
TRBD1	TRBV6-6	TRBJ2-1	.	TGTGCCAGCAGCTTAGAATACAGGGGGGCGAGTGAGCAGTTCTTC	CASSLEYRGASEQFF
TRBD1	TRBV5-5	TRBJ2-7	many	TGTGCCAGCAGCTTAGGACAGGAAACCTACGAGCAGTACTTC	CASSLGQETYEQYF
.	TRBV18	TRBJ1-6	.	TGTGCCAGCTCAAGTTCCGACAGGTACGAGCAGTACTTT	CASSSSDRYEQYF
TRBD2	TRBV5-8	TRBJ2-5	many	TGTGCCAGCAGCTTGTCAGGCCTAGCGGGAGCTCAAGAGACCCAGTACTTC	CASSLSGLAGAQETQYF
.	TRBV7-2	TRBJ2-5	medium-sized	TGTGCCAGCAGCTTTGGGGAGACCCAGTACTTC	CASSFGETQYF
.	TRBV4-1	TRBJ2-7	.	TGCGCCAGCAGCCAAGATTTAGGGCGCGAGCAGTACTTC	CASSQDLGREQYF
TRBD2	TRBV6-2/TRBV6-3	TRBJ2-2	.	TGTGCCAGCACCCCTAGGGCGGGAGGTACCGGGGAGCTGTTTTTT	CASTPRAGGTGELFF
.	TRBV24-1	TRBJ2-7	.	TGTGCCACCAGTGACTACCGACCAGGGGAGAAATCAATCGATGAGCAGTACTTC	CATSDYRPGEKSIDEQYF
.	TRBV7-9	TRBJ2-2	.	TGTGCCAGCAGCTTAGTACTACCGAACACCGGGGAGCTGTTTTTT	CASSLVLPNTGELFF
.	TRBV6-1	TRBJ2-3	many	TGTGCCAGCAGTTGGCAGGAGTCAGATACGCAGTATTTT	CASSWQESDTQYF
TRBD1	TRBV6-2/TRBV6-3	TRBJ2-6	.	TGTGCCAGCAGTTGGGACAGGAGTAAACCAACAAACTCTGGGGCCAACGTCCTGACTTTC	CASSWDRSKPTNSGANVLTF
.	TRBV15	TRBJ1-2	.	TGTGCCACCAGCAGAGCAAGGGGGAACTATGGCTACACCTTC	CATSRARGNYGYTF
.	TRBV10-1	TRBJ2-7	.	TGCGCCAGCAGTGAGTCGGACAAGCTCTACGAGCAGTACTTC	CASSESDKLYEQYF
.	TRBV5-1	TRBJ2-7	.	TGCGCCAGCAGCTTCGGGAGTCCCTACAATGAGCAGTACTTC	CASSFGSPYNEQYF
.	TRBV28	TRBJ1-2	medium-sized	TGTGCCAGCAGTTTTCAAGATTATGGCTACACCTTC	CASSFQDYGYTF
.	TRBV10-3	TRBJ2-7	many	TGTGCCATCAGTGAGGGGACGGAGCAGTACTTC	CAISEGTEQYF
.	TRBV7-8	TRBJ2-1	large	TGTGCCAGCAGCTATCGGGGCAGAGGGGCACATGAGCAGTTCTTC	CASSYRGRGAHEQFF
TRBD2	TRBV7-8	TRBJ2-1	.	TGTGCCAGCAGCTTGGAGAGGTCTAGCGGTTACAATGAGCAGTTCTTC	CASSLERSSGYNEQFF
.	TRBV5-1	TRBJ2-7	.	TGCGCCAGCAGTAGGGGAGACAGCGCCTATATGCTATACAATGAGCAGTACTTC	CASSRGDSAYMLYNEQYF
TRBD2	TRBV9	TRBJ2-5	few	TGTGCCAGCAGCGGATCCTCTACAGCCTTAGCGGGAGTCTCCCCCCAGTACTTC	CASSGSSTALAGVSPQYF
TRBD1	TRBV5-4	TRBJ1-2	.	TGTGCCAGCAGCTCCAGACAGGGACCCTATGGCCACACCTTC	CASSSRQGPYGHTF
TRBD1	TRBV7-3	TRBJ2-4	many	TGTGCCAGCAGCGGGACAGGGGGAAATAAAAACATTCAGTACTTC	CASSGTGGNKNIQYF
.	TRBV12-3/TRBV12-4	TRBJ1-4	.	TGTGCCAGCAGTTGGAGGGAGAGGGAAAAACTGTTTTTT	CASSWREREKLFF
.	TRBV28	TRBJ1-5	.	TGTGCCAGCAGACTACACGGGGGGCGCATTTTATATGGCAATCAGCCCCAGCATTTT	CASRLHGGRILYGNQPQHF
.	TRBV7-2	TRBJ2-7	.	TGTGCCAGCAGCCCGTACAGAGGAGTCGAGCAGTACTTC	CASSPYRGVEQYF
.	TRBV7-2	TRBJ1-1	.	TGTGCCAGCAGCTTAGTTGACGCCTATGAACGGCTCGACAGTGAAGCTTTCTTT	CASSLVDAYERLDSEAFF
TRBD2	TRBV28	TRBJ2-3	.	TGTGCCAGCAGCCCTAGCGGGATGACAGATACGCAGTATTTT	CASSPSGMTDTQYF
TRBD1	TRBV28	TRBJ1-1	many	TGTGCCAGCGCCGAACCCGGGACAGGGGTAGTGAACACTGAAGCTTTCTTT	CASAEPGTGVVNTEAFF
.	TRBV27	TRBJ2-4	.	TGTGCCAGCAGTTTGAGTAAGGGACACATTCAGTACTTC	CASSLSKGHIQYF
TRBD1	TRBV5-4	TRBJ2-7	many	TGTGCCAGCAGCACCCCCGGGACAGGGTGGAGAGAGCAGTACTTC	CASSTPGTGWREQYF
.	TRBV6-6	TRBJ2-5	many	TGTGCCAGCAGTTACTCGGGTGGGTGGGAGACCCAGTACTTC	CASSYSGGWETQYF
.	TRBV2	TRBJ1-5	.	TGTGCCAGCAGTGCGGGCAGGGAATCGCCCCAGCATTTT	CASSAGRESPQHF
.	TRBV2	TRBJ1-1	many	TGTGCCAGCAGAGCCCGGGGGGGCACTGAAGCTTTCTTT	CASRARGGTEAFF
.	TRBV7-6	TRBJ2-1	.	TGTGCCAGCAGCTTAGGTTACGGGGCAGGTGAGCAGTTCTTC	CASSLGYGAGEQFF
.	TRBV10-3	TRBJ1-1	many	TGTGCCATTTCAGAGGTGAATAGTGAAGCTTTCTTT	CAISEVNSEAFF
TRBD2	TRBV11-2	TRBJ2-7	.	TGTGCCAGCAGCTTAGTCCCAACCGGGGGGGTTGGCTCACCCCTCCACTTC	CASSLVPTGGVGSPLHF
TRBD2	TRBV7-6	TRBJ2-3	.	TGTGCCAGCACCCTCTCTCAGGCTAGCGGCGTTTCAGATACGCAGTATTTT	CASTLSQASGVSDTQYF
TRBD1	TRBV7-2	TRBJ2-7	.	TGTGCCAGCAGCTCCACGGGACAGATAACCTACGAGCAGTACTTC	CASSSTGQITYEQYF
TRBD2	TRBV28	TRBJ2-4	many	TGTGCCAGCAGCGTCGGGACTAGCGGGTTTCTAGCCAAAAACATTCAGTACTTC	CASSVGTSGFLAKNIQYF
.	TRBV5-3	TRBJ2-4	few	TGTGCCAGCAGCGTCGGGACATTGAACACCGGGGAGCTGTACTTC	CASSVGTLNTGELYF
.	TRBV3-1	TRBJ1-5	.	TGTGCCAGCAGCCTCGGAACCGCCGCTAGCAATCAGCCCCAGCATTTT	CASSLGTAASNQPQHF
.	TRBV7-6	TRBJ2-5	.	TGTGCCAGCAGCTTCTACCGGGATAAAGAGACCCAGTACTTC	CASSFYRDKETQYF
TRBD2	TRBV6-1	TRBJ2-1	many	TGTGCCAGCAGTCTCCAGCGGGGGAAATACAATGAGCAGTTCTTC	CASSLQRGKYNEQFF
.	TRBV7-9	TRBJ1-2	.	TGTGCCAGCAGTCGGGGCGACAACAACTATGGCTACACCTTC	CASSRGDNNYGYTF
.	TRBV5-1	TRBJ1-2	many	TGCGCCAGCAGGACGGGCCAAGGGACTATCTATGGCTACACCTTC	CASRTGQGTIYGYTF
.	TRBV7-2	TRBJ1-5	medium-sized	TGTGCCAGCAGCTTAGCCGTAAATCAGCCCCAGCATTTT	CASSLAVNQPQHF
.	TRBV27	TRBJ2-1	.	TGTGCCAGCAGTTTAAATTACAATGAGCAGTTCTTC	CASSLNYNEQFF
TRBD1	TRBV2	TRBJ2-7	few	TGTGCCAGCAGTCAGACCCAGGGACAGATAATTAATTCACCCCTCCACTTC	CASSQTQGQIINSPLHF
TRBD1	TRBV14	TRBJ1-2	.	TGTGCCAGCAGCCAATCAGACAGGGCATTC	CASSQSDRAF
TRBD2	TRBV7-6	TRBJ2-3	.	TGTGCCAGCAGCTTAACCCCCCGCCTAGCGGGAGGGCTTGATACGCAGTATTTT	CASSLTPRLAGGLDTQYF
.	TRBV28	TRBJ1-1	many	TGTGCCAGCAGTTTATCAGCCAGTTTGGACACTGAAGCTTTCTTT	CASSLSASLDTEAFF